Each of the 27 T cell receptor beta chains below was sequenced from the same sample in a study of T cell repertoires in cytomegalovirus infection. Antigens of these TCRs are unknown. TCRdb itself ran the reads through MiXCR, one entry per CDR3 protein. The sample shows about 770,000 distinct CDR3 sequences, 25% to 35% of them seen only once. The material was cultured CD8+ T cells from PBMCs, obtained from culture after CMV antigen stimulation. These receptor sequences come from a human donor in good health (CMV status not recorded). Some clones in this sample may be carry-over from other donors' samples.

This clonotype came up a few times. The J gene is TRBJ2-7, the V gene TRBV19, with TRBD2 matching over 11 bases. This CDR3 contains 14 residues. V trimming: 6 bases; J trimming: 3 bases; junction bases outside the gene matches: 4. Germline V gene lookup returns CDR1 LNHDA and CDR2 SQIVND (reference sequence). The CDR3 region is CASSTSGGRYEQYF. CDR3 DNA: TGTGCCAGTAGCACTAGCGGGGGTCGCTACGAGCAGTACTTC.

This clonotype was counted ten times or more. The chain carries TRBV12-3 or TRBV12-4 and TRBJ1-5; D is ambiguous. Trimming took off 5 bases at V and 3 bases at J, with 17 bases between the two ends. The CDR3 is 16 residues long. The CDR3 DNA is TGTGCCAGCAGTCCGGACGGGGTGGGCAACAATCAGCCCCAGCATTTT. Protein product: CASSPDGVGNNQPQHF.

The gene calls are TRBV6-5 and TRBJ2-4; possibly TRBD1 or TRBD2 for D (5 bases each). The CDR3 has 16 amino acids. V was shortened by 4 bases and J by 2 bases, with 15 bases between the two germline ends. CDR1 MNHEY and CDR2 SVGAGI come from the germline V gene. The CDR3 here is CASSSGGATSKNIQYF. CDR3 coding DNA: TGTGCCAGCAGTTCTGGGGGTGCTACGTCCAAAAACATTCAGTACTTC.

This clonotype was detected a few times. V gene TRBV27 combines with J gene TRBJ1-2; a weak D match, TRBD1 (5 bases). CDR3 length equals 14 residues. Germline V CDR1 and CDR2: MNHEY, SMNVEV (reference sequence). Trimming removed 5 bases from V and 1 base from J, with 11 bases in between. Here the CDR3 DNA reads TGTGCCAGCAGTCCCCAGGGTTTTAACTATGGCTACACCTTC. This sequence encodes CASSPQGFNYGYTF.

About this clonotype: This may come from a read error, since a much larger clone is one base off. V gene TRBV7-2 combines with J gene TRBJ1-2; unclear D gene. V lost 5 bases and J 4 bases, leaving 14 bases between the germline ends. Germline V gene lookup returns CDR1 SGHTA and CDR2 FQGNSA. The CDR3 runs 14 residues. The CDR3 DNA reads as TGTGCCAGCAGCAAAAGGCAGGAATCCTATGGCTACACCTTC. Protein sequence: CASSKRQESYGYTF.

The chain links TRBV7-4 to TRBJ2-1, with D maybe TRBD2 (6 bases). The CDR3 totals 16 residues. Trimming stripped 4 bases from V and 5 bases from J, with 18 bases between. Germline CDR1 SGHVT, CDR2 SQSDAQ. The CDR3 loop reads CASSSYPGVWDNEQFF. The CDR3 DNA reads TGTGCCAGCAGCTCGTACCCGGGGGTATGGGACAATGAGCAGTTCTTC.

This chain links TRBV19 with TRBJ1-5, with D possibly matching TRBD1 (5 bases). Trimming removed 1 base from V and 5 bases from J, with 18 bases in between. CDR1 LNHDA and CDR2 SQIVND come from the germline V gene (reference sequence). This CDR3 is 17 amino acids long. The CDR3: CASSIAHGGNLDQPQHF. The CDR3 DNA is TGTGCCAGTAGTATAGCCCACGGGGGAAATCTCGATCAGCCCCAGCATTTT.

J is TRBJ2-4 and V is TRBV11-2; D is uncertain. The CDR3 consists of 20 residues. Germline loops: CDR1 SGHAT, CDR2 FQNNGV. The V and J ends lost 0 bases and 0 bases respectively, with 21 bases between them. CDR3 region: CASSLEYRFPEHLAKNIQYF. The CDR3 region has the DNA TGTGCCAGCAGCTTAGAATATAGGTTTCCAGAACATCTAGCCAAAAACATTCAGTACTTC.

A few counts support this clonotype. The chain recombines TRBV19 with TRBJ2-1; D unresolved. Germline values: CDR1 LNHDA, CDR2 SQIVND (reference sequence). The CDR3 sequence is 14 residues long. V lost 3 bases and J 0 bases, leaving 6 bases between the germline ends. The DNA of the CDR3 is TGTGCCAGTAGTATTTCCCGCTCCTACAATGAGCAGTTCTTC. This sequence encodes CASSISRSYNEQFF. Filled out from reference TRBV19 and TRBJ2-1, the complete variable domain reads DGGITQSPKYLFRKEGQNVTLSCEQNLNHDAMYWYRQDPGQGLRLIYYSQIVNDFQKGDIAEGYSVSREKKESFPLTVTSAQKNPTAFYLCASSISRSYNEQFFGPGTRLTVL.

The sample holds a few counts of this clonotype. The V call is TRBV12-3 or TRBV12-4, the J call TRBJ2-6, with unresolved D. The CDR3 is 14 residues long. V lost 9 bases, J lost 0 bases, and 9 bases lay in between. The CDR3 coding sequence is TGTGCCAGTCTTAGGACCTCTGGGGCCAACGTCCTGACTTTC. Residues: CASLRTSGANVLTF.

The V gene is TRBV4-1, the J gene TRBJ2-5; 9 nucleotides match TRBD2. Germline loops: CDR1 MGHRA, CDR2 YSYEKL. V was clipped by 1 base and J by 3 bases; unmatched bases: 9. The CDR3 length is 17 residues. The CDR3 DNA is TGCGCCAGCAGCCAAGGTCGGGCGGGGGGGCTAGAAGAGACCCAGTACTTC. Its protein product is CASSQGRAGGLEETQYF.

This clonotype was recorded a few times. The chain combines TRBV5-1 with TRBJ2-1; TRBD1 or TRBD2 may be the D gene (5 bases each). V lost 4 bases and J lost 4, with 18 bases in between. The CDR3 has 16 amino acids. From germline, CDR1 is SGHRS and CDR2 YFSETQ. This CDR3 reads CASSLGRDGKYNEQFF. CDR3 nucleotides: TGCGCCAGCAGCCTGGGAAGGGACGGAAAATACAATGAGCAGTTCTTC.

This chain links TRBV7-9 with TRBJ1-2; possibly TRBD1 for D (6 bases). With 5 bases removed from V and 2 bases from J, the gap between germline ends came to 15 bases. The CDR3 is made up of 15 amino acids. From germline, CDR1 is SEHNR and CDR2 FQNEAQ (reference sequence). CDR3 DNA: TGTGCCAGCAGCGTATACAGGGAAAGGAACTATGGCTACACCTTC. Its protein is CASSVYRERNYGYTF. The whole variable domain, filled in from reference TRBV7-9 and TRBJ1-2, reads DTGVSQNPRHKITKRGQNVTFRCDPISEHNRLYWYRQTLGQGPEFLTYFQNEAQLEKSRLLSDRFSAERPKGSFSTLEIQRTEQGDSAMYLCASSVYRERNYGYTFGSGTRLTVV.

In this sample, this clonotype turned up a few times. V gene TRBV7-9 combines with J gene TRBJ2-3; 7 bases fit TRBD2. CDR3 length equals 14 residues. Germline-derived CDR1 and CDR2 are SEHNR and FQNEAQ (reference sequence). Unmatched junction bases numbered 6, after V lost 5 bases and J lost 4 bases. The CDR3 spells CASSPREAPDTQYF. CDR3 in DNA: TGTGCCAGCAGCCCCCGGGAGGCCCCAGATACGCAGTATTTT.

For this clonotype: Possible read error: a much larger clone is one base away. The rearrangement joins TRBV12-3 or TRBV12-4 to TRBJ2-7; D call uncertain. The V end was cut by 5 bases, the J end by 0 bases, with 5 bases between. CDR3 length: 12 residues. The CDR3, as DNA: TGTGCCAGCAGTGCGGACTCCTACGAGCAGTACTTC. It translates to CASSADSYEQYF.

The table lists this clonotype with a few counts. The V and J genes are TRBV12-3 or TRBV12-4 and TRBJ1-3; D is perhaps TRBD1 (6 bases). V lost 10 bases, J lost 8 bases, and 15 bases lay in between. This CDR3 contains 12 residues. The CDR3 DNA is TGTGCCACCCGGGACACGTTGGACACCATATATTTT. Protein: CATRDTLDTIYF.

The rearrangement links TRBV6-2 or TRBV6-3 to TRBJ2-3; 13 nucleotides line up with TRBD2. The CDR3 covers 16 residues. Trimming removed 5 bases from V and 4 bases from J; junction bases left unmatched: 6. Germline CDR1 is MNHEY and CDR2 is SVGEGT. Written as DNA, the CDR3 is TGTGCCAGCAGTCACCAGACTAGCGGGGGGCCAGATACGCAGTATTTT. This codes for CASSHQTSGGPDTQYF.

This chain uses TRBV4-3 with TRBJ1-4; D remains unclear. Germline V CDR1 and CDR2: LGHNA, YSLEER. The V gene lost 0 bases and the J gene lost 7 bases, with 15 bases spanning the gap. The CDR3 spans 16 residues. Here the CDR3 reads CASSQDHPAVTEKLFF. The CDR3 coding sequence is TGCGCCAGCAGCCAAGATCACCCAGCGGTGACTGAAAAACTGTTTTTT.

CDR3 sequence (DNA): TGCGCCAGCAGCTTGGATTGGGCAGCCTATGGCTACACCTTC. It yields the protein CASSLDWAAYGYTF. The rearrangement joins TRBV5-1 to TRBJ1-2; unclear D gene. This CDR3 region has 14 residues. V gave up 0 bases and J gave up 4 bases, with 10 bases separating them. CDR1 SGHRS and CDR2 YFSETQ come from the germline V gene. Complete variable domain (other parts from reference TRBV5-1 and TRBJ1-2): KAGVTQTPRYLIKTRGQQVTLSCSPISGHRSVSWYQQTPGQGLQFLFEYFSETQRNKGNFPGRFSGRQFSNSRSEMNVSTLELGDSALYLCASSLDWAAYGYTFGSGTRLTVV.

This clonotype was seen ten or more times. The chain has TRBV7-9 and TRBJ1-4; D not resolved. This CDR3 spans 17 amino acids. CDR1 is SEHNR and CDR2 is FQNEAQ in the germline V gene (reference sequence). V lost 1 base and J 0 bases, leaving 12 bases between the germline ends. The CDR3: CASSLVFRQATNEKLFF. The CDR3 bases are TGTGCCAGCAGCTTAGTTTTTCGACAAGCAACTAATGAAAAACTGTTTTTT.

This clonotype showed up many times. The genes are TRBV4-1 and TRBJ1-1; 10 bases fit TRBD1. Germline CDR1 is MGHRA and CDR2 is YSYEKL. The CDR3 covers 18 residues. Losses at the gene ends were 2 bases for V and 0 bases for J; bases not matched to a gene: 9. CDR3 DNA sequence: TGCGCCAGCAGCCAACTGACAGGGGGCGATCCCATGAACACTGAAGCTTTCTTT. Translating gives CASSQLTGGDPMNTEAFF.

The chain combines TRBV5-4 with TRBJ1-2; maybe TRBD1 (6 bases). The CDR3 covers 15 residues. Trimming cost V 5 bases and J 0 bases, with 14 bases left between them. Germline CDR1 is SGHNT and CDR2 is YYREEE (reference sequence). The CDR3 sequence is CASRPGTPTNYGYTF. The CDR3 nucleotides read TGTGCCAGCAGACCCGGGACACCTACTAACTATGGCTACACCTTC.

Only a few counts were recorded for this clonotype. CDR3 amino acids: CASMAGGHYNEQFF. The CDR3 DNA sequence: TGTGCCAGTATGGCGGGGGGCCACTACAATGAGCAGTTCTTC. The chain recombines TRBV19 with TRBJ2-1; 8 nucleotides align to TRBD2. CDR1 and CDR2 (germline): LNHDA, SQIVND (reference sequence). The CDR3 runs 14 residues. V was pared by 7 bases and J by 3 bases, with 5 bases of the junction left unmatched.

The chain is built from TRBV5-1 and TRBJ2-3; no reliable D call. V dropped 0 bases and J dropped 2 bases, with 7 bases sitting between them. Germline values: CDR1 SGHRS, CDR2 YFSETQ. The CDR3 spans 14 residues. DNA for the CDR3: TGCGCCAGCAGCTTGGAACTAATCACAGATACGCAGTATTTT. Its translation: CASSLELITDTQYF.

This chain uses TRBV5-6 with TRBJ2-1; TRBD1 matches 8 bases. The ends lost 2 bases at V and 15 bases at J; junction bases unmatched: 4. The CDR3 covers 11 residues. Germline-derived CDR1 and CDR2 are SGHDT and YYEEEE. The CDR3, as DNA: TGTGCCAGCAGCTTCGGACAGGGTCTGTTCTTC. This sequence encodes CASSFGQGLFF.

This chain's CDR3 is CASRSEGGSGTGELFF. CDR3 in DNA: TGCGCCAGCAGATCCGAGGGGGGATCGGGCACCGGGGAGCTGTTTTTT. This sequence joins TRBV5-1 and TRBJ2-2; D assignment may be TRBD1 or TRBD2 (6 bases each). Germline CDR1 SGHRS, CDR2 YFSETQ. V was pared by 5 bases and J by 4 bases, with 18 bases between. The CDR3 covers 16 residues.

This clonotype was counted many times. The V gene is TRBV7-6, the J gene TRBJ2-7, with 7 bases fitting TRBD1. Germline CDR1 is SGHVS and CDR2 is FNYEAQ. This CDR3 spans 16 amino acids. V lost 5 bases to trimming and J lost 5 bases; unmatched junction nucleotides: 15. CDR3 bases: TGTGCCAGCAGCCCGCGTACAGGGGTACAGGGCCACGAGCAGTACTTC. The encoded protein is CASSPRTGVQGHEQYF.